Below, 31 T cell receptor beta chains from the same sample are listed, as sequenced in a study of read filtering for tumor transcriptome and immune sequencing. This library used about 400 ng RNA and molecular barcoded adaptors spanning alpha/delta and beta/gamma chains. Using its own MiXCR run on the reads, TCRdb lists one record per CDR3 protein. The sample carries approximately 6,100 distinct CDR3 sequences, less than 25% recorded once. Sequencing was done on a sample of a population of CD138-negative cells sorted from bone marrow. All receptors derive from a donor aged 40 or over with multiple myeloma.

As regards this clonotype: As the CDR3 is not closed by the conserved phenylalanine or tryptophan, this likely results from a read error. The chain joins TRBV5-6 to TRBJ2-1; D is possibly TRBD1 (5 bases). The germline V and J ends were trimmed by 0 bases and 6 bases, with 10 bases remaining between them. The length of the CDR3 is 14 residues. Germline V lookup: CDR1 SGHDT, CDR2 YYEEEE. CDR3 residues: CASSLDGACNEQFL. CDR3 DNA sequence: TGTGCCAGCAGCTTGGATGGGGCCTGCAATGAGCAGTTCCTC.

In this sample, this clonotype turned up many times. The chain is built from TRBV20-1 and TRBJ2-1; unclear D gene. V was pared by 6 bases and J by 9 bases, with 12 bases between. CDR1 is DFQATT, CDR2 SNEGSKA, per germline (reference sequence). The CDR3 sequence is 11 residues long. Here the CDR3 DNA reads TGCAGTGCGCGCCAAGGGTTTGAGCAGTTCTTC. Its translation is CSARQGFEQFF.

V and J are TRBV6-2 or TRBV6-3 and TRBJ2-1; TRBD2 matches at 11 bases. The CDR3 loop spans 14 amino acids. Losses at the gene ends were 5 bases for V and 12 bases for J; bases not matched to a gene: 9. Germline V lookup: CDR1 MNHEY, CDR2 SVGEGT. The CDR3 nucleotides read TGTGCCAGCAGTCTCGGGACTAGCGGCGTTGGGCAGTTCTTC. It translates to CASSLGTSGVGQFF.

This clonotype was recorded at least ten times. For the CDR3, the DNA is TGCGCCAGCAGCCTCGGGACCACCCCAGATACGCAGTATTTT. Residues: CASSLGTTPDTQYF. The rearrangement uses TRBV4-3 and TRBJ2-3, with D possibly being TRBD1 or TRBD2 (5 bases each). The germline CDR1 and CDR2 sequences are LGHNA and YSLEER. V was shortened by 4 bases and J by 4 bases, with 12 bases between the two germline ends. This CDR3 is 14 amino acids long.

This clonotype was found once. The rearrangement links TRBV11-2 to TRBJ1-1; D is unclear. The CDR3 loop spans 16 amino acids. Per the germline V gene, CDR1 is SGHAT and CDR2 is FQNNGV. Deletions cut 5 bases from V and 0 bases from J, with 16 bases between. The CDR3 here is CASSAQEAGLNTEAFF. For the CDR3, the DNA is TGTGCCAGCAGCGCCCAGGAGGCTGGCTTGAACACTGAAGCTTTCTTT.

Details on this clonotype: A read error is likely, as this CDR3 ends without the conserved phenylalanine or tryptophan. This sequence joins TRBV4-2 and TRBJ2-1, with 7 bases that match TRBD2. The germline V gene has CDR1 LGHNA and CDR2 YNFKEQ. The CDR3 is made up of 16 amino acids. The CDR3 is CARSQVQRGRYNEQFS. The CDR3 DNA reads as TGTGCCCGCAGCCAAGTACAGCGGGGTCGCTACAATGAGCAGTTCTCC.

This clonotype was counted at least ten times. The chain combines TRBV7-3 with TRBJ2-6; TRBD1 aligns across 12 bases. The CDR3 extends over 18 amino acids. V gave up 2 bases and J gave up 4 bases; unmatched junction bases: 6. The germline CDR1 and CDR2 sequences are SGHTA and FQGTGA. CDR3 region: CASSLLGTGGAGANVLTF. CDR3 nucleotide sequence: TGTGCCAGCAGCTTACTTGGGACAGGGGGCGCCGGGGCCAACGTCCTGACTTTC. Full variable domain (outside the CDR3, taken from reference TRBV7-3 and TRBJ2-6): GAGVSQTPSNKVTEKGKYVELRCDPISGHTALYWYRQSLGQGPEFLIYFQGTGAADDSGLPNDRFFAVRPEGSVSTLKIQRTERGDSAVYLCASSLLGTGGAGANVLTFGAGSRLTVL.

This clonotype was seen at least ten times. The V gene is TRBV20-1, the J gene TRBJ1-5, with no clear D. Per germline, CDR1 DFQATT and CDR2 SNEGSKA (reference sequence). This CDR3 has 13 amino acids. V was cut by 4 bases and J by 3 bases, with 10 bases left in between. CDR3 sequence (DNA): TGCAGTGCTATTACCAAGCCCAATCAGCCCCAGCATTTT. Protein: CSAITKPNQPQHF.

This clonotype was recorded a few times. This chain links TRBV6-6 with TRBJ2-7; 13 bases line up with TRBD2. The length of the CDR3 is 15 residues. Trimming took 6 bases from V and 3 from J; bases not matched to a gene: 5. Germline CDR1 reads MNHNY; CDR2 reads SVGAGI (reference sequence). This CDR3 is CASRQLAGGRYEQYF. For the CDR3, the DNA is TGTGCCAGCAGACAACTAGCGGGGGGGCGCTACGAGCAGTACTTC.

This clonotype was recorded at least ten times. The chain recombines TRBV6-1 with TRBJ1-1, with unresolved D. This CDR3 region has 13 residues. CDR1 and CDR2 from the germline V gene are MNHNS and SASEGT. V was trimmed by 1 base and J by 5 bases, leaving 8 bases between them. The CDR3 DNA is TGTGCCAGCAGTGAAGGCGGGCAAACTGAAGCTTTCTTT. Its protein product is CASSEGGQTEAFF.

The table lists this clonotype with many counts. The chain couples TRBV5-4 to TRBJ2-2; D gene unclear. Trimming left V 1 base short and J 3 bases short, with 1 base between. Germline CDR1 is SGHNT and CDR2 is YYREEE (reference sequence). This CDR3 has 12 residues. CDR3 protein: CASSLYTGELFF. The CDR3 DNA is TGTGCCAGCAGCTTGTACACCGGGGAGCTGTTTTTT.

Points on this clonotype: The conserved phenylalanine or tryptophan normally closing the CDR3 is absent here, so this likely arose from a read error. The rearrangement uses TRBV3-1 and TRBJ1-1; no clear D. V shed 4 bases and J shed 0 bases, with 6 bases lying between them. The CDR3 runs 13 residues. Looked up from germline, CDR1 is LGHDT and CDR2 is YNNKEL (reference sequence). CDR3 loop: CASSPGLNTEAFL. The CDR3 DNA follows: TGTGCCAGCAGCCCCGGTTTGAACACTGAAGCTTTCCTC.

This clonotype was seen at least ten times. The rearrangement uses TRBV4-1 and TRBJ2-5; possible D gene TRBD2, 6 bases. The CDR3 runs 20 residues. CDR1 is MGHRA and CDR2 is YSYEKL in the germline V gene. Trimming cost V 0 bases and J 4 bases, with 27 bases left between them. The CDR3 loop is CASSQDRGAGRTRALETQYF. Written as DNA, the CDR3 is TGCGCCAGCAGCCAAGATCGCGGGGCAGGGAGGACGCGGGCACTAGAGACCCAGTACTTC.

This clonotype showed up many times. The chain recombines TRBV7-3 with TRBJ2-5; 8 bases agree with TRBD2. V gave up 5 bases and J gave up 2 bases; unmatched junction bases: 10. This CDR3 spans 16 amino acids. The germline CDR1 and CDR2 sequences are SGHTA and FQGTGA. The CDR3 reads CASSQGIAGRQETQYF. CDR3 nucleotides: TGTGCCAGCAGCCAAGGGATAGCGGGGAGGCAAGAGACCCAGTACTTC.

This clonotype is judged medium-sized. The rearrangement uses TRBV20-1 and TRBJ1-4; 8 nucleotides match TRBD1. The CDR3 is 16 residues long. Germline values: CDR1 DFQATT, CDR2 SNEGSKA (reference sequence). Losses at the gene ends were 1 base for V and 5 bases for J; bases not matched to a gene: 9. This CDR3 reads CSARVFPRTGNEKLFF. CDR3 DNA sequence: TGCAGTGCTAGAGTTTTCCCGCGGACAGGGAATGAAAAACTGTTTTTT.

The V call is TRBV21-1, the J call TRBJ1-3. TRBV21-1 is marked as a pseudogene. The CDR3 loop spans 15 amino acids. CDR3 DNA: TGTGCCAGCAGCGAGGGCAGGGCGGCTGGAAACACCATATATTTT. Its translation: CASSEGRAAGNTIYF.

This clonotype occurred many times. The chain couples TRBV6-6 to TRBJ2-1; 7 nucleotides align to TRBD2. CDR1 MNHNY and CDR2 SVGAGI come from the germline V gene (reference sequence). Germline trimming cut 8 bases from V and 12 bases from J; bases unmatched to any gene: 16. CDR3 size: 14 residues. CDR3 coding DNA: TGTGCCAGCGCCGGGGCGGGAGTACCAATGAGGCAGTTCTTC. It encodes CASAGAGVPMRQFF.

This clonotype was detected ten times or more. V gene TRBV7-2 combines with J gene TRBJ1-6; the D gene is possibly TRBD1 (6 bases). V lost 5 bases, J lost 10 bases, and 12 bases lay in between. The CDR3 is 13 residues long. Germline loops: CDR1 SGHTA, CDR2 FQGNSA. The DNA for the CDR3 is TGTGCCAGCAGCCCCTACAGGGACTCACCCCTCCACTTT. As protein: CASSPYRDSPLHF. Drawing the rest from reference TRBV7-2 and TRBJ1-6, the complete variable domain is GAGVSQSPSNKVTEKGKDVELRCDPISGHTALYWYRQSLGQGLEFLIYFQGNSAPDKSGLPSDRFSAERTGGSVSTLTIQRTQQEDSAVYLCASSPYRDSPLHFGNGTRLTVT.

The sample holds many counts of this clonotype. The gene calls are TRBV10-3 and TRBJ1-5; the D gene is possibly TRBD1 (5 bases). Trimming pared 10 bases from V and 3 bases from J, leaving 7 bases between. CDR1 is ENHRY, CDR2 SYGVKD, per germline. The CDR3 has 11 amino acids. CDR3 sequence reads: CATGNNQPQHF. Here the CDR3 DNA reads TGTGCCACAGGGAACAATCAGCCCCAGCATTTT.

About this clonotype itself: With a much larger clone just one base away, this may be a read error. This CDR3 is missing its conserved last phenylalanine or tryptophan, likely due to a read error. The chain recombines TRBV7-7 with TRBJ2-2; 12 bases are a match to TRBD2. CDR1 and CDR2 from the germline V gene are SSHAT and FNYEAQ (reference sequence). The CDR3 contains 16 residues. CDR3 sequence (DNA): TGTGCTAGCAGACCGGGACTAGCGGGCTACACCGGGGAGCTGTTTTCT. It is translated as CASRPGLAGYTGELFS.

This clonotype was detected a few times. This chain uses TRBV27 with TRBJ2-7, with TRBD1 identical over 7 bases. There are 15 residues in the CDR3. Germline CDR1 reads MNHEY; CDR2 reads SMNVEV (reference sequence). Trimming cost V 6 bases and J 4 bases; bases outside gene matches: 12. The CDR3 DNA sequence: TGTGCCAGCAGCTTTAAGGGAGACAGGGTTTACGAGCAGTACTTC. It specifies CASSFKGDRVYEQYF.

The chain is built from TRBV30 and TRBJ2-7; D is ambiguous. Germline V gives CDR1 GTSNPN, CDR2 SVGIG (reference sequence). Trimming removed 4 bases from V and 0 bases from J, with 7 bases in between. The CDR3 runs to 12 residues. DNA for the CDR3: TGTGCCTGGACCACACCCTCCTACGAGCAGTACTTC. Translating it yields CAWTTPSYEQYF.

For this clonotype: This sequence may be a read error, since a much larger clone differs from it by one base. The final CDR3 position lacks the conserved phenylalanine or tryptophan, pointing to a likely read error. CDR3 bases: TGCAGTGCAGACTCAGACAGGGAGTGGGGTCAGCCCCAGCATTCT. It codes for CSADSDREWGQPQHS. V and J are TRBV20-1 and TRBJ1-5; 7 bases are a match to TRBD1. Per the germline V gene, CDR1 is DFQATT and CDR2 is SNEGSKA (reference sequence). The CDR3 is 15 amino acids. V shed 6 bases and J 6 bases; nucleotides not matched to a gene: 14.

This clonotype was detected ten times or more. The chain carries TRBV7-9 and TRBJ2-1; TRBD1 matches 9 bases. Losses at the gene ends were 4 bases for V and 8 bases for J; bases not matched to a gene: 6. Germline assignment: CDR1 SEHNR and CDR2 FQNEAQ (reference sequence). The CDR3 length is 14 residues. The CDR3 coding sequence is TGTGCCAGCAGCTGGACAGGGGAGGGCGATGAGCAGTTCTTC. The encoded protein is CASSWTGEGDEQFF.

About this clonotype itself: Given a much more abundant clone one base away, this may be a read error. CDR3 DNA sequence: TGTGCCTGGAGTGTAACCGGGGGCTACACCTTC. Its translation: CAWSVTGGYTF. The chain recombines TRBV30 with TRBJ1-2, with no clear D. The V gene lost 0 bases and the J gene lost 8 bases, with 7 bases spanning the gap. Germline assignment: CDR1 GTSNPN and CDR2 SVGIG (reference sequence). The length of the CDR3 is 11 residues.

With regard to this clonotype: One end of the junction is discordant with germline, which a read error may explain. The V gene is TRBV3-1, the J gene TRBJ1-1; D gene unclear. Germline-derived CDR1 and CDR2 are LGHDT and YNNKEL (reference sequence). This CDR3 comprises 13 residues. Here the CDR3 reads CASSQDWETVAFF. CDR3 nucleotides: TGTGCCAGCAGCCAAGATTGGGAAACTGTAGCTTTCTTT.

Regarding this clonotype: The likely explanation is a read error, given a far larger clone one base away. This chain uses TRBV2 with TRBJ2-7; 7 positions match TRBD1. The V and J ends lost 4 bases and 7 bases, in that order; junction bases with no gene match: 16. The germline CDR1 and CDR2 sequences are SNHLY and FYNNEI. This CDR3 has 16 amino acids. Written as DNA, the CDR3 is TGTGCCAGCAGTGTTCAAGTGGGGACAGTTTACAATGAGCAGTACTTC. Residues: CASSVQVGTVYNEQYF.

This clonotype occurred many times. The chain combines TRBV7-2 with TRBJ2-5; no reliable D call. Germline V lookup: CDR1 SGHTA, CDR2 FQGNSA. The germline V and J ends were trimmed by 5 bases and 1 base, with 14 bases remaining between them. The CDR3 runs to 15 residues. CDR3 in amino acids: CASSLTRATQETQYF. CDR3 sequence (DNA): TGTGCCAGCAGCCTCACACGGGCCACCCAAGAGACCCAGTACTTC.

Relative to its sample, this clonotype is medium-sized. The genes are TRBV29-1 and TRBJ2-2, with D perhaps TRBD1 or TRBD2 (5 bases each). V was shortened by 2 bases and J by 1 base, with 8 bases between the two germline ends. CDR1 is SQVTM, CDR2 ANQGSEA, per germline. The CDR3 has 14 residues. CDR3 protein: CSVERGLNTGELFF. In DNA form, the CDR3 reads TGCAGCGTTGAACGGGGCCTGAACACCGGGGAGCTGTTTTTT.

V gene TRBV19 combines with J gene TRBJ1-2; possibly TRBD1 for D (5 bases). Trimming stripped 7 bases from V and 8 bases from J, with 23 bases between. This CDR3 is built from 15 residues. CDR1 is LNHDA, CDR2 SQIVND, per germline (reference sequence). The CDR3 sequence is CASTLTGRGFRGYTF. The CDR3 DNA sequence: TGTGCCAGTACCCTGACGGGGCGAGGGTTTCGAGGCTACACCTTC.

Turning to this clonotype: Mismatch with germline at one junction end may stem from a read error. This chain uses TRBV12-5 with TRBJ2-1; 9 bases align to TRBD2. CDR3 length equals 13 residues. Per the germline V gene, CDR1 is LGHNT and CDR2 is FRNRAP. The CDR3 coding sequence is TGTGTTAGTGGTTTGGGACTAGCTAATGAGCAGTTCTTC. Its translation: CVSGLGLANEQFF.